The 3 T cell receptor beta chains presented below share a single source sample, sequenced in a study of blood T cell repertoires in COVID-19. Libraries were prepared by immunoSEQ multiplex PCR; TCRdb keeps only in-frame clonotypes and omits some of them. The repertoire has a few hundred thousand clones, 88% of them found once; the top ten carry 0.9% to 1.5%. The sample comprised PBMCs or T cells enriched from blood (not recorded which). The receptors come from a young woman who had recovered from COVID-19.

V gene TRBV7-9 combines with J gene TRBJ1-1, with unresolved D. The CDR3 has 16 amino acids. The ends were cut back, 0 bases at V and 7 bases at J, with 18 bases in the middle. The germline V gene has CDR1 SEHNR and CDR2 FQNEAQ (reference sequence). For the CDR3, the DNA is TGTGCCAGCAGCTTAGCGCGGGAGGGCACCGGGGATGAAGCTTTCTTT. This gives the protein CASSLAREGTGDEAFF.

The chain links TRBV7-8 to TRBJ1-1; 8 bases match TRBD1. V lost 1 base to trimming and J lost 8 bases; unmatched junction nucleotides: 9. This CDR3 comprises 15 residues. Germline lookup yields CDR1 SGHVS and CDR2 FQNEAQ. The CDR3 region is CASSLESRGLSEAFF. The CDR3 DNA reads as TGTGCCAGCAGCTTAGAGAGCAGGGGGCTTTCCGAAGCTTTCTTT.

V usage is TRBV2 and J usage is TRBJ2-7; D is possibly TRBD2 (6 bases). Germline CDR1 reads SNHLY; CDR2 reads FYNNEI. CDR3 size: 14 residues. V lost 2 bases, J lost 6 bases, and 14 bases lay in between. As DNA, the CDR3 is TGTGCCAGCAGTGAAAACGGAGGGTCTGGCGAGCAGTACTTC. It translates to CASSENGGSGEQYF.